Listed here are 26 T cell receptor beta chains from one sample, sequenced in a study of blood T cell repertoires in COVID-19. Assay used: immunoSEQ multiplex PCR; TCRdb lists only in-frame clones, some missing. The table has about 83,000 clones, more than 75% seen once. Sequencing was performed on peripheral blood. The source is a man aged 45-65 years with active COVID-19.

The sample holds one count of this clone. The chain's CDR3 is CASGRQGIGEQYF. CDR3 coding DNA: TGTGCCAGCGGCAGACAGGGCATCGGGGAGCAGTACTTC. This chain joins TRBV7-3 and TRBJ2-7; 7 bases are a match to TRBD1. The CDR3 is 13 residues long. V dropped 8 bases and J dropped 7; count of bases not matched to a gene: 11. Germline V lookup: CDR1 SGHTA, CDR2 FQGTGA. The entire variable domain, with the rest obtained from reference TRBV7-3 and TRBJ2-7, is as follows: GAGVSQTPSNKVTEKGKYVELRCDPISGHTALYWYRQSLGQGPEFLIYFQGTGAADDSGLPNDRFFAVRPEGSVSTLKIQRTERGDSAVYLCASGRQGIGEQYFGPGTRLTVT.

The chain recombines TRBV28 with TRBJ2-3, with 10 bases identical to TRBD2. Germline V gene sequence: CDR1 MDHEN, CDR2 SYDVKM. The CDR3 spans 14 residues. V lost 7 bases, J lost 5 bases, and 6 bases stayed unmatched. As DNA, the CDR3 is TGTGCCAGCACCCCCAGCGGGAGGGAAGATACGCAGTATTTT. Protein product: CASTPSGREDTQYF. Based on the CDR3 plus reference TRBV28 and TRBJ2-3, the full variable domain is DVKVTQSSRYLVKRTGEKVFLECVQDMDHENMFWYRQDPGLGLRLIYFSYDVKMKEKGDIPEGYSVSREKKERFSLILESASTNQTSMYLCASTPSGREDTQYFGPGTRLTVL.

The chain's CDR3 is CASSPDRGALEAFF. The CDR3 region has the DNA TGCGCCAGCAGCCCGGACAGGGGGGCTTTGGAAGCTTTCTTT. The V gene is TRBV5-1, the J gene TRBJ1-1; 10 bases fit TRBD1. Per the germline V gene, CDR1 is SGHRS and CDR2 is YFSETQ. V was clipped by 4 bases and J by 8 bases; unmatched bases: 8. This CDR3 is 14 amino acids long.

In this sample, this clone turned up once. V is TRBV6-6 and J is TRBJ2-1; possible D gene TRBD2, 6 bases. Germline CDR1 is MNHNY and CDR2 is SVGAGI (reference sequence). The CDR3 consists of 15 residues. The V end was cut by 5 bases, the J end by 3 bases, with 14 bases between. For the CDR3, the DNA is TGTGCCAGCAGTGCGGACGGGGGAGGCTACAATGAGCAGTTCTTC. Translation gives CASSADGGGYNEQFF.

The rearrangement uses TRBV14 and TRBJ1-4; possible D gene TRBD1, 6 bases. Germline-derived CDR1 and CDR2 are SGHDN and FVKESK. V dropped 4 bases and J dropped 2 bases, with 8 bases sitting between them. The CDR3 length is 14 residues. CDR3 in DNA: TGTGCCAGCAGCCGGGGGCAGACTAATGAAAAACTGTTTTTT. Its translation: CASSRGQTNEKLFF.

DNA of the CDR3: TGTGCCAGCAGCCAATGGACAGGGGACTTCACCGGGGAGCTGTTTTTT. The encoded protein is CASSQWTGDFTGELFF. The chain couples TRBV14 to TRBJ2-2; 9 nucleotides align to TRBD1. The CDR3 loop spans 16 amino acids. Germline V gene lookup returns CDR1 SGHDN and CDR2 FVKESK. Unmatched junction bases numbered 5, after V lost 2 bases and J lost 4 bases.

This clone was seen only once. This chain joins TRBV14 and TRBJ1-4; D perhaps matches TRBD1 (5 bases). V lost 0 bases and J 3 bases, leaving 11 bases between the germline ends. Germline V gene sequence: CDR1 SGHDN, CDR2 FVKESK. The CDR3 length is 16 residues. The CDR3 sequence: CASSQDGGTPNEKLFF. CDR3 in DNA: TGTGCCAGCAGCCAAGATGGAGGGACCCCTAATGAAAAACTGTTTTTT.

This rearrangement joins TRBV7-6 to TRBJ1-1, with 8 positions matching TRBD1. The V segment lost 1 base and the J segment 0 bases; nucleotides outside the gene matches: 4. The CDR3 sequence is 16 residues long. Germline V CDR1 and CDR2: SGHVS, FNYEAQ. The CDR3 DNA sequence: TGTGCCAGCAGCTTAGTCCCAGGGGGCCTGAACACTGAAGCTTTCTTT. Translating it yields CASSLVPGGLNTEAFF.

This chain uses TRBV4-2 with TRBJ1-4; 7 bases align to TRBD1. Germline CDR1 is LGHNA and CDR2 is YNFKEQ. With V trimmed by 4 bases and J by 3 bases, 2 bases remained unmatched. There are 14 residues in the CDR3. CDR3 DNA sequence: TGTGCCAGCAGCCGGGGACAGTCTAATGAAAAACTGTTTTTT. It translates to CASSRGQSNEKLFF.

The rearrangement joins TRBV10-3 to TRBJ2-3, with 12 bases that match TRBD1. The CDR3 sequence is 18 residues long. With V trimmed by 3 bases and J by 2 bases, 9 bases remained unmatched. Germline-derived CDR1 and CDR2 are ENHRY and SYGVKD. The CDR3 loop reads CAISDPGQGADNTDTQYF. The CDR3 nucleotides are TGTGCCATCAGTGACCCGGGACAGGGGGCCGACAACACAGATACGCAGTATTTT.

The chain carries TRBV18 and TRBJ2-5; tentative D call: TRBD1 (6 bases). V lost 6 bases to trimming and J lost 9 bases, with 26 bases between them. This CDR3 is built from 16 residues. CDR1 is KGHSH, CDR2 LQKENI, per germline. The CDR3 coding sequence is TGTGCCAGCTCTCTTAGTGGGACACCCCAGGAGACGGCCCAGTACTTC. Translating it yields CASSLSGTPQETAQYF.

The rearrangement uses TRBV5-1 and TRBJ1-1; weak D call: TRBD1 (6 bases). The germline gives CDR1 SGHRS, CDR2 YFSETQ. V lost 4 bases and J lost 1, with 14 bases in between. The CDR3 is made up of 15 amino acids. CDR3 DNA sequence: TGCGCCAGCAGCCATCACAGGGAGCAGAACACTGAAGCTTTCTTT. This codes for CASSHHREQNTEAFF.

The genes are TRBV5-1 and TRBJ2-1; 11 positions match TRBD2. The CDR3 has 18 amino acids. CDR1 and CDR2 from the germline V gene are SGHRS and YFSETQ. Trimming took 4 bases from V and 0 from J; bases not matched to a gene: 9. CDR3 region: CASSKGLAESSSYNEQFF. For the CDR3, the DNA is TGCGCCAGCAGCAAGGGACTAGCGGAGTCGAGCTCCTACAATGAGCAGTTCTTC.

Only one count was recorded for this clone. The V call is TRBV6-2 or TRBV6-3, the J call TRBJ2-5, with 9 bases matching TRBD2. Losses at the gene ends were 4 bases for V and 2 bases for J; bases not matched to a gene: 20. The germline gives CDR1 MNHEY, CDR2 SVGEGT. The length of the CDR3 is 20 residues. CDR3 nucleotides: TGTGCCAGCAGTTTCGAGACATTACCGGGAACTAGCGGGTCTCAAGAGACCCAGTACTTC. It yields the protein CASSFETLPGTSGSQETQYF.

There are a few counts of this clone. This chain joins TRBV2 and TRBJ2-1; TRBD2 is a possible D gene (5 bases). Looked up from germline, CDR1 is SNHLY and CDR2 is FYNNEI. CDR3 length equals 15 residues. Trimming removed 4 bases at V and 0 bases at J, with 10 bases between. The CDR3 protein is CASSGEHDSYNEQFF. The DNA of the CDR3 is TGTGCCAGCAGTGGGGAGCACGACTCCTACAATGAGCAGTTCTTC.

The rearrangement joins TRBV6-5 to TRBJ2-5, with TRBD1 matching over 8 bases. Per germline, CDR1 MNHEY and CDR2 SVGAGI. The ends lost 5 bases at V and 6 bases at J; junction bases unmatched: 8. CDR3 size: 14 residues. The CDR3 region is CASSKQGAQQTQYF. For the CDR3, the DNA is TGTGCCAGCAGTAAGCAGGGGGCTCAACAGACCCAGTACTTC.

V gene TRBV28 combines with J gene TRBJ2-7; TRBD1 matches at 12 bases. This CDR3 has 19 amino acids. Germline V lookup: CDR1 MDHEN, CDR2 SYDVKM. V was clipped by 6 bases and J by 3 bases; unmatched bases: 18. CDR3 in amino acids: CASSYVNSGTGGIFYEQYF. In nucleotides, the CDR3 is TGTGCCAGCAGCTACGTTAATTCCGGGACAGGGGGCATTTTCTACGAGCAGTACTTC. The full variable domain, rest sourced from reference TRBV28 and TRBJ2-7, is DVKVTQSSRYLVKRTGEKVFLECVQDMDHENMFWYRQDPGLGLRLIYFSYDVKMKEKGDIPEGYSVSREKKERFSLILESASTNQTSMYLCASSYVNSGTGGIFYEQYFGPGTRLTVT.

The chain combines TRBV30 with TRBJ2-7, with 10 bases lining up with TRBD1. The CDR3 contains 16 residues. Per the germline V gene, CDR1 is GTSNPN and CDR2 is SVGIG (reference sequence). V shed 0 bases and J 8 bases; nucleotides not matched to a gene: 13. In nucleotides, the CDR3 is TGTGCCTGGAGTGTTCGGACCGGGACAGGGGATAAAAAGCAGTACTTC. It is translated as CAWSVRTGTGDKKQYF.

This rearrangement joins TRBV4-1 to TRBJ2-7, with 8 bases that match TRBD2. Germline CDR1 reads MGHRA; CDR2 reads YSYEKL. The CDR3 runs to 15 residues. Trimming cost V 1 base and J 3 bases; bases outside gene matches: 5. CDR3 residues: CASSQGETSGYEQYF. The DNA of the CDR3 is TGCGCCAGCAGCCAAGGAGAAACTAGCGGCTACGAGCAGTACTTC.

V gene TRBV27 combines with J gene TRBJ2-3, with 9 bases identical to TRBD2. J was trimmed by 5 bases and V by 0 bases; bases with no gene match: 3. The CDR3 spans 15 residues. Germline lookup yields CDR1 MNHEY and CDR2 SMNVEV (reference sequence). The CDR3 DNA reads TGTGCCAGCAGTTTATCGGCGGGGGGGGGAGATACGCAGTATTTT. This encodes CASSLSAGGGDTQYF.

Comment on this clone: In the same sample, other DNA sequences code for this CDR3. The chain's CDR3 is CASSSGNSPLHF. The CDR3 DNA sequence: TGTGCCAGCAGCTCAGGCAATTCACCCCTCCACTTT. The V call is TRBV7-2, the J call TRBJ1-6; D remains unclear. From germline, CDR1 is SGHTA and CDR2 FQGNSA. The CDR3 sequence is 12 residues long. V dropped 4 bases and J dropped 7 bases, with 5 bases sitting between them.

In this sample, this clone turned up a few times. V and J are TRBV7-9 and TRBJ2-7; tentative D call: TRBD2 (6 bases). The CDR3 extends over 14 amino acids. CDR1 and CDR2 (germline): SEHNR, FQNEAQ (reference sequence). V dropped 4 bases and J dropped 7 bases, with 17 bases sitting between them. This chain's CDR3 is CASSWEVGGGEQYF. In nucleotides, the CDR3 is TGTGCCAGCAGCTGGGAGGTGGGAGGAGGAGAGCAGTACTTC. The full variable domain, completed using reference TRBV7-9 and TRBJ2-7, is DTGVSQNPRHKITKRGQNVTFRCDPISEHNRLYWYRQTLGQGPEFLTYFQNEAQLEKSRLLSDRFSAERPKGSFSTLEIQRTEQGDSAMYLCASSWEVGGGEQYFGPGTRLTVT.

This clone was counted once. V is TRBV6-1 and J is TRBJ2-7, with TRBD2 matching 11 bases. This CDR3 has 19 residues. J gave up 4 bases and V 1 base, and 15 bases lay outside the gene matches. Germline V CDR1 and CDR2: MNHNS, SASEGT. The CDR3 coding sequence is TGTGCCAGCAGTGAAGGGGCGGGGGCGAGGGCTAGCGGGAGGTACGAGCAGTACTTC. It is translated as CASSEGAGARASGRYEQYF.

This chain links TRBV9 with TRBJ2-4, with 8 bases lining up with TRBD1. The germline CDR1 and CDR2 sequences are SGDLS and YYNGEE. The length of the CDR3 is 17 residues. With 4 bases clipped from V and 7 bases from J, the junction kept 16 bases outside the gene matches. The CDR3 nucleotides read TGTGCCAGCAGCCCCAGCCCGGAGGACAGGGCAGGTAACATTCAGTACTTC. Translation gives CASSPSPEDRAGNIQYF.

The V gene is TRBV6-6, the J gene TRBJ2-3, with D maybe TRBD2 (6 bases). CDR1 and CDR2 (germline): MNHNY, SVGAGI (reference sequence). Trimming took 6 bases from V and 1 from J, leaving 17 bases between them. The CDR3 contains 16 residues. As DNA, the CDR3 is TGTGCCAGCAGCCCCGGGACTCCCTCCCGCACAGATACGCAGTATTTT. Translating gives CASSPGTPSRTDTQYF.

The J gene is TRBJ2-7, the V gene TRBV4-1, with a tentative D call TRBD2 (5 bases). The CDR3 runs to 14 residues. The ends were cut back, 4 bases at V and 2 bases at J, with 12 bases in the middle. CDR1 is MGHRA and CDR2 is YSYEKL in the germline V gene. The CDR3 here is CASSPYEGAYEQYF. The CDR3 nucleotides are TGCGCCAGCAGCCCGTACGAGGGAGCCTACGAGCAGTACTTC.